This TCR beta chain was obtained from a study of identical twins. Points from the study as a whole: Out-of-frame alpha sequences common to twins exhibited a surplus of low generation probability.

As regards this clonotype: Its antigen is not identified.

TCRdb used MiXCR to reprocess the 5' RACE reads, holding one entry per CDR3 protein. The sample has hundreds of thousands of distinct CDR3 sequences, 21% seen once; the top ten hold about 4.5%. Healthy Caucasians provided all donations. Germline V gene lookup returns CDR1 DFQATT and CDR2 SNEGSKA (reference sequence). There are 11 residues in the CDR3. V dropped 3 bases and J dropped 8 bases, with 8 bases sitting between them. These sequences were also reported in another study, on T cells expressing NK-cell markers.

The TCR originated in a woman aged 18-29 years in good health. Sequencing input: PBMCs. This chain links TRBV20-1 with TRBJ2-1, with D perhaps matching TRBD2 (5 bases). CDR3: CSASWRDEQFF. CDR3 DNA: TGCAGTGCTAGTTGGCGGGATGAGCAGTTCTTC.